The 17 T cell receptor beta chains below all came from one sample that was sequenced in a study of blood T cell repertoires in COVID-19. Libraries were prepared by immunoSEQ multiplex PCR; TCRdb keeps only in-frame clonotypes and omits some of them. The repertoire consists of roughly 230,000 clones, with 70% to 90% occurring once and the leading ten covering about 1%. Sequenced input: peripheral blood. These receptors came from a man aged 40-49 years with acute or convalescent COVID-19.

The gene calls are TRBV5-1 and TRBJ1-4; TRBD1 is a possible D gene (5 bases). Per germline, CDR1 SGHRS and CDR2 YFSETQ. The CDR3 contains 13 residues. Between the trimmed V and J ends, which lost 0 bases and 11 bases, there was a span of 11 bases. CDR3 nucleotides: TGCGCCAGCAGCTTGGAAGGGGCGCACAAACTGTTTTTT. It codes for CASSLEGAHKLFF.

The chain has TRBV2 and TRBJ2-2, with a weak D call TRBD2 (6 bases). Trimming left V 0 bases short and J 5 bases short, with 7 bases between. The germline V gene has CDR1 SNHLY and CDR2 FYNNEI. The CDR3 consists of 14 residues. CDR3 protein: CASSEATRTGELFF. The CDR3 nucleotides read TGTGCCAGCAGTGAAGCGACTAGAACCGGGGAGCTGTTTTTT.

V gene TRBV5-4 combines with J gene TRBJ2-1; TRBD2 is a possible D gene (7 bases). Germline V CDR1 and CDR2: SGHNT, YYREEE (reference sequence). Trimming took off 2 bases at V and 1 base at J, with 10 bases between the two ends. The CDR3 spans 15 residues. The CDR3 is CASSLEGGSYNEQFF. Here the CDR3 DNA reads TGTGCCAGCAGCTTAGAGGGGGGGTCCTACAATGAGCAGTTCTTC.

The rearrangement joins TRBV5-1 to TRBJ2-1, with TRBD1 as a possible D gene (5 bases). Trimming shortened V by 2 bases and J by 12 bases, and 15 bases separated the two germline ends. This CDR3 is built from 13 residues. CDR1 and CDR2 (germline): SGHRS, YFSETQ. CDR3 sequence: CASSLGAADRQFF. CDR3 nucleotides: TGCGCCAGCAGCTTAGGGGCAGCCGATCGGCAGTTCTTC.

The chain employs TRBV10-2 and TRBJ2-5; a weak D match, TRBD2 (7 bases). V lost 0 bases to trimming and J lost 7 bases, with 12 bases between them. Per germline, CDR1 WSHSY and CDR2 SAAADI. This CDR3 has 14 residues. CDR3 DNA: TGCGCCAGCAGTGAGTCGGATAGGGGGGGGACCCAGTACTTC. It translates to CASSESDRGGTQYF.

V gene TRBV19 combines with J gene TRBJ2-1; 10 bases map to TRBD2. V lost 2 bases to trimming and J lost 7 bases; unmatched junction nucleotides: 5. Germline V gene data show CDR1 as LNHDA and CDR2 as SQIVND (reference sequence). The CDR3 totals 15 residues. The CDR3, as DNA: TGTGCCAGTAGTATATCAGCGGGGGGGCCGAATGAGCAGTTCTTC. Translating it yields CASSISAGGPNEQFF.

The chain links TRBV30 to TRBJ1-2; D not resolved. Trimming took 3 bases from V and 2 from J, leaving 7 bases between them. Germline CDR1 reads GTSNPN; CDR2 reads SVGIG (reference sequence). The CDR3 length is 12 residues. CDR3 in DNA: TGTGCCTGGAGCGGGAACAACTATGGCTACACCTTC. Protein product: CAWSGNNYGYTF.

The V and J genes are TRBV4-1 and TRBJ2-5; TRBD2 aligns across 9 bases. The CDR3 spans 17 residues. V gave up 0 bases and J gave up 5 bases; unmatched junction bases: 10. Germline V gene sequence: CDR1 MGHRA, CDR2 YSYEKL. As DNA, the CDR3 is TGCGCCAGCAGCCAAGAATTTAGCGGGGGTGCTTGGGAGACCCAGTACTTC. Residues: CASSQEFSGGAWETQYF.

The rearrangement uses TRBV6-6 and TRBJ1-1; 7 bases agree with TRBD1. The CDR3 has 14 residues. J gave up 0 bases and V 5 bases, and 3 bases lay outside the gene matches. CDR1 MNHNY and CDR2 SVGAGI come from the germline V gene (reference sequence). The DNA for the CDR3 is TGTGCCAGCAGTCCGACAGGGATGAACACTGAAGCTTTCTTT. Residues: CASSPTGMNTEAFF.

The J gene is TRBJ1-1, the V gene TRBV19, with 7 bases fitting TRBD1. The CDR3 is 17 amino acids. The junction had 13 bases not matched to a gene; V was cut back by 5 bases and J by 1 base. CDR1 is LNHDA and CDR2 is SQIVND in the germline V gene (reference sequence). CDR3 sequence reads: CASSPQGGQNWNTEAFF. The CDR3 bases are TGTGCCAGTAGTCCCCAGGGGGGCCAGAACTGGAACACTGAAGCTTTCTTT.

The count of this clone is one. The gene calls are TRBV28 and TRBJ1-2; D call uncertain. CDR1 is MDHEN, CDR2 SYDVKM, per germline. With 8 bases removed from V and 2 bases from J, the gap between germline ends came to 9 bases. The CDR3 has 12 residues. The CDR3 sequence: CASLRANYGYTF. In nucleotides, the CDR3 is TGTGCCAGCCTCCGAGCGAACTATGGCTACACCTTC.

CDR3 residues: CASSPTIGKESSYNEQFF. The CDR3 nucleotides are TGTGCCAGCAGTCCAACGATTGGTAAGGAGAGCTCCTACAATGAGCAGTTCTTC. J is TRBJ2-1 and V is TRBV6-4; D not certain. This CDR3 region has 18 residues. Between the trimmed V and J ends, which lost 5 bases and 0 bases, there was a span of 20 bases. The germline CDR1 and CDR2 sequences are MRHNA and SNTAGT.

V gene TRBV28 combines with J gene TRBJ2-1, with 7 bases matching TRBD1. The trim removed 11 bases at V and 4 bases at J, leaving 8 bases unmatched. The germline V gene has CDR1 MDHEN and CDR2 SYDVKM. The CDR3 contains 13 residues. The CDR3 is CAGNSDRYNEQFF. CDR3 nucleotides: TGTGCCGGGAACTCGGACAGGTACAATGAGCAGTTCTTC.

A few counts support this clone. V and J are TRBV7-3 and TRBJ2-1; D may be TRBD2 (6 bases). The CDR3 is made up of 13 amino acids. The V gene lost 2 bases and the J gene lost 9 bases, with 11 bases spanning the gap. The germline gives CDR1 SGHTA, CDR2 FQGTGA. The CDR3 DNA sequence: TGTGCCAGCAGCTTAGTGGCGGAGGGTGAGCAGTTCTTC. It yields the protein CASSLVAEGEQFF.

This clone was found once. J is TRBJ2-4 and V is TRBV7-9; 10 bases map to TRBD1. Unmatched junction bases numbered 3, after V lost 3 bases and J lost 4 bases. CDR3 length: 15 amino acids. From germline, CDR1 is SEHNR and CDR2 FQNEAQ (reference sequence). This chain's CDR3 is CASSFWDRGKNIQYF. The CDR3 DNA follows: TGTGCCAGCAGCTTCTGGGACAGGGGTAAAAACATTCAGTACTTC.

The CDR3 region has the DNA TGTGCCAGCAGCCAAGGGATACAGGGGAATACTGAGCAGTTCTTC. It codes for CASSQGIQGNTEQFF. The V and J genes are TRBV3-1 (or the pseudogene TRBV3-2) and TRBJ2-1; TRBD1 agrees at 7 bases. Per the germline V gene, CDR1 is LGHDT and CDR2 is YNNKEL (reference sequence). This CDR3 has 15 residues. V lost 1 base to trimming and J lost 9 bases; unmatched junction nucleotides: 9.

In this sample, this clone turned up many times. This same CDR3 is encoded by further DNA sequences in the sample. CDR3: CAWSPTREAFF. The DNA for the CDR3 is TGTGCCTGGAGTCCAACGAGGGAAGCTTTCTTT. The chain employs TRBV30 and TRBJ1-1; D ambiguous. From germline, CDR1 is GTSNPN and CDR2 SVGIG (reference sequence). The V end lost 2 bases, the J end lost 8 bases, and 9 bases lay between the germline ends. The CDR3 is 11 amino acids.